This TCR beta chain emerged from a study of cytomegalovirus exposure and HLA in healthy donors. Study at large: Ancestry clustering placed around four fifths of several hundred genotyped donors in the Caucasian-associated cluster.

Each donor was nominally healthy when sampled (though unrecorded immune exposures were likely). Study observations and caveats: A later analysis linked a missense DCLRE1C variant to TCR beta V- and J-gene trimming. Testing in vitro showed a few CMV-associated chains specific for CMV antigens.

This CDR3 is 15 amino acids long. V dropped 6 bases and J dropped 2; count of bases not matched to a gene: 8. CDR1 and CDR2 from the germline V gene are MNHEY and SVGAGI. About this clone: Antigen: not known.

PCR primers comprised 60 Vbeta and 13 Jbeta primers. Sequenced by immunoSEQ multiplex PCR; TCRdb stores in-frame clones only, minus some. The sample contains around 140,000 clones, 70% to 90% of which appear only once. This receptor was taken from a woman in her 40s in good health and CMV-seronegative. Input material: PBMCs. The chain carries TRBV6-5 and TRBJ2-3; 7 nucleotides align to TRBD2. DNA for the CDR3: TGTGCCAGCAGACGGGACTATCTCAACACAGATACGCAGTATTTT. Translating gives CASRRDYLNTDTQYF.